This TCR beta chain was profiled in a study of type 1 regulatory T cells. This clonotype has just a few counts. The target antigen is unknown. This CDR3 spans 14 amino acids. The ends lost 6 bases at V and 8 bases at J; junction bases unmatched: 11. The V gene's germline CDR1 is MNHEY and CDR2 SMNVEV (reference sequence). Broader study findings: Tr1 cells had a more restricted TCR repertoire than non-Tr1 cells.

TCRdb passed the reads through MiXCR, listing each CDR3 protein once. The data show about 69,000 distinct CDR3 sequences, with around 20% seen just once and less than 10% held by the top ten. Sequenced material: cultured type 1 regulatory T (Tr1) cells, either the whole culture or a sorted fraction (not recorded which). The chain links TRBV27 to TRBJ2-7, with 9 bases identical to TRBD1. The sequence was obtained from a human donor in good health. For the CDR3, the DNA is TGTGCCAGCAGCCAGGACAGGGGATTTACGCAGCAGTACTTC. Protein sequence: CASSQDRGFTQQYF.